A selection of T cell receptor beta chains follows, all from one sample in a study of T-cell memory formation after mild COVID-19. TCRdb analysed the 5' RACE reads with MiXCR anew, one entry per CDR3 protein. The table records 430,000 or so distinct CDR3 sequences, approximately 23% of them present only once. Sequenced material: PBMCs or a T cell subset sorted from them (not recorded which). The source is an adult woman who had mild COVID-19 (a few samples of this study predate the infection). Cell type and time point are not known. Each CDR3 is given with its conserved first and last residue. Fields, in order: V gene, clone size, D gene, J gene, CDR3 protein, CDR3 DNA. A D gene is named only where the DNA matches it firmly. Some rows have no size entry. The others give once, few or many, or a class for an expanded clone.

v_call: TRBV7-2
clone_size: .
d_call: .
j_call: TRBJ2-4
cdr3_aa: CASSPSGPGRVYF
cdr3_nt: TGTGCCAGCAGCCCCAGTGGACCGGGACGGGTATACTTC

v_call: TRBV6-5
clone_size: .
d_call: TRBD2
j_call: TRBJ2-5
cdr3_aa: CASSYSPAGVRETQYF
cdr3_nt: TGTGCCAGCAGTTACTCCCCAGCGGGGGTGAGGGAGACCCAGTACTTC

v_call: TRBV3-1
clone_size: .
d_call: .
j_call: TRBJ1-6
cdr3_aa: CASSQPEGWNSPLHF
cdr3_nt: TGTGCCAGCAGCCAACCTGAGGGGTGGAATTCACCCCTCCACTTT

v_call: TRBV5-1
clone_size: .
d_call: TRBD1
j_call: TRBJ1-1
cdr3_aa: CASSPGTGQVPFF
cdr3_nt: TGCGCCAGCAGCCCCGGGACAGGGCAGGTCCCTTTCTTT

v_call: TRBV6-6
clone_size: few
d_call: TRBD2
j_call: TRBJ2-1
cdr3_aa: CASSGGLAGTSYNEQFF
cdr3_nt: TGTGCCAGCAGTGGGGGACTAGCGGGGACTTCCTACAATGAGCAGTTCTTC

v_call: TRBV2
clone_size: .
d_call: .
j_call: TRBJ2-2
cdr3_aa: CASSASGTNTGELFF
cdr3_nt: TGTGCCAGCAGTGCATCCGGGACCAACACCGGGGAGCTGTTTTTT

v_call: TRBV5-1
clone_size: .
d_call: TRBD1
j_call: TRBJ1-2
cdr3_aa: CASSADRGGNYGYTF
cdr3_nt: TGCGCCAGCAGCGCCGACAGGGGAGGGAACTATGGCTACACCTTC

v_call: TRBV9
clone_size: few
d_call: .
j_call: TRBJ2-1
cdr3_aa: CASSVASWTNEQFF
cdr3_nt: TGTGCCAGCAGCGTAGCGTCCTGGACTAATGAGCAGTTCTTC

v_call: TRBV24-1
clone_size: few
d_call: .
j_call: TRBJ2-2
cdr3_aa: CATSDPGTANTGELFF
cdr3_nt: TGTGCCACCAGTGATCCCGGAACAGCGAACACCGGGGAGCTGTTTTTT

v_call: TRBV3-1
clone_size: few
d_call: TRBD2
j_call: TRBJ2-7
cdr3_aa: CASSHLLAGSDEQYF
cdr3_nt: TGTGCCAGCAGCCACCTCCTAGCGGGATCCGACGAGCAGTACTTC

v_call: TRBV24-1
clone_size: .
d_call: .
j_call: TRBJ2-7
cdr3_aa: CATSDASLGQGDEQYF
cdr3_nt: TGTGCCACCAGTGATGCTTCTTTGGGGCAAGGTGACGAGCAGTACTTC

v_call: TRBV20-1
clone_size: many
d_call: .
j_call: TRBJ1-2
cdr3_aa: CSAPTGTDGYTF
cdr3_nt: TGCAGTGCCCCAACAGGGACTGATGGCTACACCTTC